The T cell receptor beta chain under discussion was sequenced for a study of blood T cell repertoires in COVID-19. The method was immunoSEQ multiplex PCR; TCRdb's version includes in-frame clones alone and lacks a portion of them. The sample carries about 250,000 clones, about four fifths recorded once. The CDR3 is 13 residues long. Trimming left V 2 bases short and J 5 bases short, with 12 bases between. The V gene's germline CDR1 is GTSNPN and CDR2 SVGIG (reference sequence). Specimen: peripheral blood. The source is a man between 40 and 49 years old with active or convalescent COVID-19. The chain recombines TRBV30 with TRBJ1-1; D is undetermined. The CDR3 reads CAWSNEGKTEAFF. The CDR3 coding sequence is TGTGCCTGGAGTAATGAGGGCAAGACTGAAGCTTTCTTT.